Presented here are 28 T cell receptor beta chains from one specimen sequenced in a study of patients and donors after allogeneic stem cell transplantation. TCRdb analysed the RT-PCR reads with MiXCR anew, one entry per CDR3 protein. The sample has roughly 230,000 distinct CDR3 sequences; around 14% are singletons. Sequencing input: blood, either unsorted or a sorted T cell fraction (not recorded which). The receptors shown here come from a human donor who was either an allogeneic HSCT recipient or a stem cell or donor lymphocyte infusion donor (not recorded which). It is not recorded whose cells these are; they may come from a transplant donor.

This clonotype was seen a few times. This chain links TRBV14 with TRBJ2-3; D assignment may be TRBD1 or TRBD2 (6 bases each). This CDR3 has 16 residues. V was cut by 4 bases and J by 4 bases, with 18 bases left in between. Looked up from germline, CDR1 is SGHDN and CDR2 is FVKESK. The CDR3 DNA reads as TGTGCCAGCAGCCTTGGGTCCCCCGGGGGCGCAGATACGCAGTATTTT. Translating it yields CASSLGSPGGADTQYF. The entire variable domain, with the rest obtained from reference TRBV14 and TRBJ2-3, is as follows: EAGVTQFPSHSVIEKGQTVTLRCDPISGHDNLYWYRRVMGKEIKFLLHFVKESKQDESGMPNNRFLAERTGGTYSTLKVQPAELEDSGVYFCASSLGSPGGADTQYFGPGTRLTVL.

The table lists this clonotype with many counts. The rearrangement links TRBV2 to TRBJ2-2; 9 nucleotides align to TRBD1. Germline V CDR1 and CDR2: SNHLY, FYNNEI. This CDR3 has 14 residues. J lost 4 bases, V lost 7 bases, and 4 bases had no gene match. CDR3 nucleotides: TGTGCCAGCAAGGGACAGGGTCTCACCGGGGAGCTGTTTTTT. It yields the protein CASKGQGLTGELFF.

The table lists this clonotype with many counts. An end of the junction differs from the germline gene, which may be a read error. This rearrangement joins TRBV29-1 to TRBJ1-2; perhaps TRBD1 as D (6 bases). The CDR3 extends over 12 amino acids. Germline CDR1 SQVTM, CDR2 ANQGSEA. CDR3 nucleotides: TGCAGCTTTGACAGGTTTAACTATGGCTACACCTTC. It translates to CSFDRFNYGYTF.

This clonotype has at least ten counts. The J gene is TRBJ2-1, the V gene TRBV29-1; TRBD2 matches 9 bases. V lost 5 bases and J lost 6; bases outside the gene matches: 8. The CDR3 runs to 14 residues. Per the germline V gene, CDR1 is SQVTM and CDR2 is ANQGSEA. The CDR3 loop is CSVSRLADSNEQFF. CDR3 sequence (DNA): TGCAGCGTTTCGAGACTAGCGGACTCCAATGAGCAGTTCTTC.

This clonotype showed up many times. The J gene is TRBJ2-1, the V gene TRBV7-2; possible D gene TRBD2, 6 bases. CDR1 SGHTA and CDR2 FQGNSA come from the germline V gene. CDR3 size: 17 residues. Trimming pared 2 bases from V and 6 bases from J, leaving 20 bases between. The CDR3 DNA reads as TGTGCCAGCAGCTTACCCAGGGCGGGAATAGTTCCCAATGAGCAGTTCTTC. Encoded protein: CASSLPRAGIVPNEQFF.

This chain links TRBV7-2 with TRBJ2-7; 12 bases match TRBD2. This CDR3 comprises 14 residues. With V trimmed by 5 bases and J by 6 bases, 5 bases remained unmatched. Germline V gene sequence: CDR1 SGHTA, CDR2 FQGNSA. CDR3 bases: TGTGCCAGCAGCACGACTAGCGGGAGTGGCGAGCAGTACTTC. This sequence encodes CASSTTSGSGEQYF.

This clonotype has ten or more counts. The gene calls are TRBV7-6 and TRBJ1-3; 9 nucleotides align to TRBD1. This CDR3 region has 12 residues. J lost 8 bases, V lost 6 bases, and 2 bases had no gene match. The germline V gene has CDR1 SGHVS and CDR2 FNYEAQ. The CDR3 loop reads CASRQGADTIYF. For the CDR3, the DNA is TGTGCCAGCAGACAGGGGGCTGACACCATATATTTT.

This clonotype was seen more than once but under ten times. V is TRBV5-5 and J is TRBJ2-7; possibly TRBD2 for D (5 bases). Trimming cost V 0 bases and J 2 bases, with 6 bases left between them. The CDR3 spans 13 residues. Germline lookup yields CDR1 SGHKS and CDR2 YYEKEE (reference sequence). The CDR3: CASSLVEAYEQYF. The CDR3 coding sequence is TGTGCCAGCAGCTTGGTGGAGGCCTACGAGCAGTACTTC.

As concerns this clonotype: A much larger clonotype is one base distant, so this may be a read error. The V and J genes are TRBV2 and TRBJ2-7; D is ambiguous. The CDR3 extends over 14 amino acids. CDR1 and CDR2 from the germline V gene are SNHLY and FYNNEI. Trimming took 7 bases from V and 3 from J, leaving 16 bases between them. CDR3 sequence reads: CASKSEPENYEQYF. The CDR3 DNA reads TGTGCCAGCAAGAGCGAGCCCGAAAACTACGAGCAGTACTTC.

This clonotype occurred a few times. The V and J genes are TRBV7-3 and TRBJ2-7, with 7 bases matching TRBD1. After removal of 5 bases from V and 3 bases from J, the junction contained 10 bases not matched to a gene. The germline V gene has CDR1 SGHTA and CDR2 FQGTGA. The CDR3 is 15 residues long. For the CDR3, the DNA is TGTGCCAGCAGCCTCCATGACAGGGTGGGCTACGAGCAGTACTTC. This sequence encodes CASSLHDRVGYEQYF.

This clonotype was seen only a few times. The CDR3 DNA reads as TGTGCCAGTAGTACCACAGTCAACTCTGGAAACACCATATATTTT. Its protein product is CASSTTVNSGNTIYF. The rearrangement links TRBV19 to TRBJ1-3; D is unresolved. The CDR3 loop spans 15 amino acids. Trimming pared 4 bases from V and 0 bases from J, leaving 10 bases between. Germline CDR1 reads LNHDA; CDR2 reads SQIVND (reference sequence).

CDR3 nucleotide sequence: TGTGCCATCAGTTGGACTAGCGGGGGGGACACAGATACGCAGTATTTT. Protein product: CAISWTSGGDTDTQYF. The V call is TRBV10-3, the J call TRBJ2-3, with 15 bases that match TRBD2. The CDR3 is made up of 16 amino acids. Germline lookup yields CDR1 ENHRY and CDR2 SYGVKD. Germline trimming cut 5 bases from V and 2 bases from J; bases unmatched to any gene: 2.

The chain links TRBV10-3 to TRBJ2-1; D gene ambiguous. V gave up 0 bases and J gave up 3 bases, with 12 bases separating them. The CDR3 consists of 16 residues. Germline-derived CDR1 and CDR2 are ENHRY and SYGVKD. CDR3 DNA sequence: TGTGCCATCAGTGAGTCGTCTGCGGATATCTACAATGAGCAGTTCTTC. Its translation: CAISESSADIYNEQFF.

The chain has TRBV24-1 and TRBJ2-3; either TRBD1 or TRBD2 may supply D (5 bases each). In germline, CDR1 is KGHDR, CDR2 SFDVKD. This CDR3 spans 15 amino acids. V was cut by 3 bases and J by 1 base, with 10 bases left in between. The CDR3 spells CATSDTGAGTDTQYF. The DNA of the CDR3 is TGTGCCACCAGTGATACCGGGGCGGGCACAGATACGCAGTATTTT.

This clonotype was seen a handful of times. The chain has TRBV30 and TRBJ2-6, with TRBD1 matching over 10 bases. The CDR3 loop spans 18 amino acids. With V trimmed by 3 bases and J by 0 bases, 8 bases remained unmatched. Germline-derived CDR1 and CDR2 are GTSNPN and SVGIG (reference sequence). DNA for the CDR3: TGTGCCTGGAGGGGGATTAGGACAGGGGGCTCTGGGGCCAACGTCCTGACTTTC. Protein: CAWRGIRTGGSGANVLTF.

This clonotype was observed a few times. This chain connects TRBV6-1 to TRBJ2-2; 7 positions match TRBD1. V was pared by 7 bases and J by 4 bases, with 18 bases of the junction left unmatched. CDR3 length equals 18 residues. CDR1 and CDR2 from the germline V gene are MNHNS and SASEGT. CDR3 protein: CASNPTGTEPRVTGELFF. For the CDR3, the DNA is TGTGCCAGCAACCCGACCGGGACAGAGCCCCGGGTCACCGGGGAGCTGTTTTTT.

This clonotype showed up just a few times. The chain couples TRBV19 to TRBJ2-5; 9 bases match TRBD1. Germline lookup yields CDR1 LNHDA and CDR2 SQIVND (reference sequence). The V and J ends lost 7 bases and 4 bases, in that order; junction bases with no gene match: 7. CDR3 length: 14 amino acids. For the CDR3, the DNA is TGTGCCAGTAATGGGACAGGGAGGGGAGAGACCCAGTACTTC. The encoded protein is CASNGTGRGETQYF.

The chain uses TRBV27 and TRBJ1-5; the match to TRBD1 covers 9 bases. CDR1 is MNHEY, CDR2 SMNVEV, per germline (reference sequence). This CDR3 is 15 amino acids long. Germline trimming cut 5 bases from V and 6 bases from J; bases unmatched to any gene: 8. The CDR3 sequence: CASSPGTGLSQPQHF. Written as DNA, the CDR3 is TGTGCCAGCAGTCCCGGGACAGGGTTATCTCAGCCCCAGCATTTT.

J is TRBJ1-6 and V is TRBV19; D unclear. Trimming pared 9 bases from V and 0 bases from J, leaving 12 bases between. Germline loops: CDR1 LNHDA, CDR2 SQIVND (reference sequence). This CDR3 contains 15 residues. CDR3 sequence reads: CASTAGSSYNSPLHF. CDR3 coding DNA: TGTGCCAGCACAGCCGGGAGCTCCTATAATTCACCCCTCCACTTT.

Only a few counts were recorded for this clonotype. The V and J genes are TRBV20-1 and TRBJ2-3; no reliable D call. V shed 0 bases and J shed 0 bases, with 10 bases lying between them. There are 15 residues in the CDR3. Germline V gene lookup returns CDR1 DFQATT and CDR2 SNEGSKA (reference sequence). Written as DNA, the CDR3 is TGCAGTGCTAGAGATTTGCTAACTAGCACAGATACGCAGTATTTT. It specifies CSARDLLTSTDTQYF.

Concerning this clonotype itself: Relative to the germline gene, one junction end is altered; a read error may explain this. The V gene is TRBV7-7, the J gene TRBJ2-5; 7 bases agree with TRBD2. The germline gives CDR1 SSHAT, CDR2 FNYEAQ (reference sequence). This CDR3 has 14 residues. The CDR3 DNA sequence: TGTGCTAGCAGCTTACTAGCGTCCGAAGAGACCCAGTACTTC. Encoded protein: CASSLLASEETQYF. Complete variable domain (other parts from reference TRBV7-7 and TRBJ2-5): GAGVSQSPRYKVTKRGQDVTLRCDPISSHATLYWYQQALGQGPEFLTYFNYEAQPDKSGLPSDRFSAERPEGSISTLTIQRTEQRDSAMYRCASSLLASEETQYFGPGTRLLVL.

The chain joins TRBV7-7 to TRBJ2-1, with unresolved D. CDR1 is SSHAT, CDR2 FNYEAQ, per germline (reference sequence). The length of the CDR3 is 14 residues. V was pared by 5 bases and J by 7 bases, with 15 bases between. CDR3 DNA: TGTGCCAGCAGCCCCGGACGTACTGGGAATGAGCAGTTCTTC. Its translation is CASSPGRTGNEQFF.

This clonotype was picked up many times. The chain joins TRBV12-3 or TRBV12-4 to TRBJ2-5; D not certain. The CDR3 sequence is 12 residues long. V lost 3 bases and J lost 5, with 7 bases in between. Written as DNA, the CDR3 is TGTGCCAGCAGTTTCCCGTCGGAGACCCAGTACTTC. Residues: CASSFPSETQYF.

The chain has TRBV5-6 and TRBJ1-5; D uncertain. V lost 2 bases, J lost 3 bases, and 6 bases lay in between. Germline values: CDR1 SGHDT, CDR2 YYEEEE. This CDR3 is built from 13 residues. The CDR3 DNA reads TGTGCCAGCAGCTTCCGATCCAATCAGCCCCAGCATTTT. Protein product: CASSFRSNQPQHF.

This clonotype was seen a handful of times. The rearrangement links TRBV30 to TRBJ1-2; 7 bases agree with TRBD1. The CDR3 consists of 14 residues. Germline CDR1 is GTSNPN and CDR2 is SVGIG (reference sequence). The J segment lost 1 base and the V segment lost 2 bases, leaving 4 bases of the junction unmatched. CDR3 bases: TGTGCCTGGAGTTTAACAGGGGATAACTATGGCTACACCTTC. Translated: CAWSLTGDNYGYTF. The full variable domain, its missing parts supplied by reference TRBV30 and TRBJ1-2, is SQTIHQWPATLVQPVGSPLSLECTVEGTSNPNLYWYRQAAGRGLQLLFYSVGIGQISSEVPQNLSASRPQDRQFILSSKKLLLSDSGFYLCAWSLTGDNYGYTFGSGTRLTVV.

This clonotype was counted ten times or more. The chain recombines TRBV5-4 with TRBJ2-7; possible D gene TRBD2, 6 bases. The CDR3 has 14 residues. Germline CDR1 is SGHNT and CDR2 is YYREEE (reference sequence). The ends were cut back, 0 bases at V and 6 bases at J, with 13 bases in the middle. CDR3 in DNA: TGTGCCAGCAGCTTGGTAGCGGACCGTCGCGAGCAGTACTTC. Its translation is CASSLVADRREQYF.

This clonotype showed up many times. J is TRBJ2-1 and V is TRBV6-1, with 11 positions matching TRBD2. With V trimmed by 6 bases and J by 0 bases, 1 base remained unmatched. Germline CDR1 is MNHNS and CDR2 is SASEGT. The CDR3 loop spans 15 amino acids. CDR3 coding DNA: TGTGCCAGCAGAACTAGCGGGAGCTCCTACAATGAGCAGTTCTTC. It specifies CASRTSGSSYNEQFF.

The chain carries TRBV11-1 and TRBJ2-7, with 11 positions matching TRBD1. CDR3 length: 20 amino acids. The germline gives CDR1 SGHAT, CDR2 FQDESV (reference sequence). The V segment lost 6 bases and the J segment 1 base; nucleotides outside the gene matches: 20. The DNA of the CDR3 is TGTGCCAGCAGTTCCAGTGAGCCCGGTCCGGGGACAGGGGGATCCTACGAGCAGTACTTC. Translated: CASSSSEPGPGTGGSYEQYF.